One sample yielded the 14 T cell receptor beta chains listed below, sequenced in a study of CD4 T cells in relation to SARS-CoV-2 and coronaviruses. Only in-frame clones appear in the TCRdb table, and some are missing; sequencing was by immunoSEQ multiplex PCR. Here the sample spans 20,000 to 25,000 clones, around 68% being singletons. The unexposed donors gave CD4+ T cells in 2011-2018, prior to COVID-19. Isolation of CD4+ T cells took place after approximately 10 days in culture. What these receptors recognize is not known. The specimen was CD4+ T cells from PBMCs, cultured in vitro. These receptors were collected from a human donor in good health.

This chain joins TRBV9 and TRBJ2-7; D remains unclear. Trimming removed 0 bases at V and 6 bases at J, with 13 bases between. Germline V CDR1 and CDR2: SGDLS, YYNGEE. The CDR3 has 14 residues. In DNA, the CDR3 is TGTGCCAGCAGCGTAGATAGCCGCGGTGGCGAGCAGTACTTC. This encodes CASSVDSRGGEQYF.

This sequence joins TRBV28 and TRBJ1-5, with a possible D match to TRBD1 (5 bases). The CDR3 consists of 14 residues. V lost 3 bases, J lost 3 bases, and 9 bases lay in between. Germline CDR1 is MDHEN and CDR2 is SYDVKM. The CDR3 coding sequence is TGTGCCAGCAGTTTTGGGGGGGACAATCAGCCCCAGCATTTT. It yields the protein CASSFGGDNQPQHF. Based on the CDR3 plus reference TRBV28 and TRBJ1-5, the full variable domain is DVKVTQSSRYLVKRTGEKVFLECVQDMDHENMFWYRQDPGLGLRLIYFSYDVKMKEKGDIPEGYSVSREKKERFSLILESASTNQTSMYLCASSFGGDNQPQHFGDGTRLSIL.

This chain joins TRBV5-1 and TRBJ2-6; D is undetermined. From germline, CDR1 is SGHRS and CDR2 YFSETQ. Trimming left V 1 base short and J 0 bases short, with 5 bases between. The CDR3 extends over 15 amino acids. CDR3 loop: CASSLSVSGANVLTF. As DNA, the CDR3 is TGCGCCAGCAGCTTGTCCGTCTCTGGGGCCAACGTCCTGACTTTC.

The rearrangement uses TRBV19 and TRBJ1-5; the match to TRBD1 covers 9 bases. There are 16 residues in the CDR3. Per the germline V gene, CDR1 is LNHDA and CDR2 is SQIVND (reference sequence). Trimming cost V 7 bases and J 3 bases; bases outside gene matches: 10. In DNA, the CDR3 is TGTGCCAGTACCCGACAGGGGGAAGGGATCAATCAGCCCCAGCATTTT. As protein: CASTRQGEGINQPQHF.

This chain joins TRBV2 and TRBJ2-2; 9 bases are a match to TRBD2. Germline V gene sequence: CDR1 SNHLY, CDR2 FYNNEI. V lost 5 bases, J lost 2 bases, and 6 bases stayed unmatched. The CDR3 runs 16 residues. The CDR3 sequence is CASSTAGGRNTGELFF. The CDR3, as DNA: TGTGCCAGCAGTACTGCGGGGGGGCGTAACACCGGGGAGCTGTTTTTT.

The CDR3 coding sequence is TGTGCCAGCAGTTCCCAAGCCAGGGTGGGTGAAAAACTGTTTTTT. Its translation: CASSSQARVGEKLFF. V usage is TRBV7-8 and J usage is TRBJ1-4, with D perhaps TRBD1 (5 bases). Germline lookup yields CDR1 SGHVS and CDR2 FQNEAQ. The CDR3 is made up of 15 amino acids. V lost 6 bases to trimming and J lost 7 bases, with 18 bases between them. The full variable domain, completed using reference TRBV7-8 and TRBJ1-4, is GAGVSQSPRYKVAKRGQDVALRCDPISGHVSLFWYQQALGQGPEFLTYFQNEAQLDKSGLPSDRFFAERPEGSVSTLKIQRTQQEDSAVYLCASSSQARVGEKLFFGSGTQLSVL.

The V call is TRBV11-2, the J call TRBJ2-3; 10 positions match TRBD1. The J segment lost 3 bases and the V segment lost 5 bases, leaving 8 bases of the junction unmatched. This CDR3 is built from 16 residues. Germline CDR1 SGHAT, CDR2 FQNNGV. The CDR3: CASSLDRGSGTDTQYF. For the CDR3, the DNA is TGTGCCAGCAGCCTGGACAGGGGGAGTGGGACAGATACGCAGTATTTT.

This clone was detected only once. The chain recombines TRBV21-1 with TRBJ2-5; TRBD1 was called by the table and not checked on the DNA. TRBV21-1 is an annotated pseudogene. The CDR3 extends over 16 amino acids. This CDR3 reads CASTLGRQPTQETQYF. The CDR3 DNA follows: TGTGCCAGCACCCTGGGAAGACAGCCAACCCAAGAGACCCAGTACTTC.

The V and J genes are TRBV4-3 and TRBJ2-7; no definite D call. This CDR3 spans 14 amino acids. Germline lookup yields CDR1 LGHNA and CDR2 YSLEER. Trimming stripped 1 base from V and 4 bases from J, with 11 bases between. Here the CDR3 reads CASSQVGRSYEQYF. Written as DNA, the CDR3 is TGCGCCAGCAGCCAAGTCGGCCGAAGTTACGAGCAGTACTTC.

V gene TRBV7-2 combines with J gene TRBJ1-2; TRBD1 aligns across 7 bases. The CDR3 is made up of 14 amino acids. After removal of 2 bases from V and 9 bases from J, the junction contained 9 bases not matched to a gene. The germline V gene encodes CDR1 SGHTA and CDR2 FQGNSA. The CDR3 DNA follows: TGTGCCAGCAGCTTAAAACAGGGGCTCGGAAGCTACACCTTC. Translation gives CASSLKQGLGSYTF.

This chain links TRBV10-3 with TRBJ2-1, with 10 bases lining up with TRBD2. V shed 7 bases, J shed 5 bases, and the junction held 11 bases outside the gene matches. Germline V gene data show CDR1 as ENHRY and CDR2 as SYGVKD. CDR3 length: 16 amino acids. CDR3 amino acids: CAIKMGALAGNNEQFF. The CDR3 bases are TGTGCCATCAAAATGGGGGCACTAGCGGGGAACAATGAGCAGTTCTTC.

Concerning this clone: At one boundary the junction diverges from the germline segment, which might be a read error. This sequence joins TRBV5-1 and TRBJ2-1; possible D gene TRBD2, 5 bases. Germline V lookup: CDR1 SGHRS, CDR2 YFSETQ. The CDR3 contains 15 residues. CDR3 nucleotides: TGCGCCAGCAGCTTGGGCACCACAAGCTCAAATACCGGGATCTTC. Its translation is CASSLGTTSSNTGIF.

For this clone: One end of the junction does not line up with germline, which may come from a read error. This sequence joins TRBV7-7 and TRBJ1-5, with 8 positions matching TRBD1. CDR3 length: 17 amino acids. Per the germline V gene, CDR1 is SSHAT and CDR2 is FNYEAQ (reference sequence). For the CDR3, the DNA is TGTGCTAGCAGCACCGTCCGGGACAGGTCGGGCAATCAGCCCCAGCATTTT. It codes for CASSTVRDRSGNQPQHF.

V gene TRBV18 combines with J gene TRBJ2-7; 9 bases agree with TRBD1. Germline V gene sequence: CDR1 KGHSH, CDR2 LQKENI. CDR3 length: 14 amino acids. The ends lost 1 base at V and 5 bases at J; junction bases unmatched: 3. The CDR3 reads CASSPRTGADEQYF. DNA for the CDR3: TGTGCCAGCTCACCACGGACAGGGGCGGACGAGCAGTACTTC.